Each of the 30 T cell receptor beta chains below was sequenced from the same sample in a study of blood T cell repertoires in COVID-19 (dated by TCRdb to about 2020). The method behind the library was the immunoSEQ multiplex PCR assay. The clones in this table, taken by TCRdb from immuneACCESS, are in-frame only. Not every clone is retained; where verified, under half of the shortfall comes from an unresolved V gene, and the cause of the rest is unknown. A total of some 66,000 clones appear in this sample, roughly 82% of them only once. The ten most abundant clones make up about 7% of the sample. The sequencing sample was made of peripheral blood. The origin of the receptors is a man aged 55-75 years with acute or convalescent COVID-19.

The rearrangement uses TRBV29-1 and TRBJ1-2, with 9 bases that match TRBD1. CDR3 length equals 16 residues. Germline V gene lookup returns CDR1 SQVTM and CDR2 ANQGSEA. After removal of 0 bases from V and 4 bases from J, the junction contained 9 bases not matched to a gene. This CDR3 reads CSVEDRGGQGPYGYTF. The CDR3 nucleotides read TGCAGCGTTGAAGATCGGGGGGGACAGGGTCCCTATGGCTACACCTTC.

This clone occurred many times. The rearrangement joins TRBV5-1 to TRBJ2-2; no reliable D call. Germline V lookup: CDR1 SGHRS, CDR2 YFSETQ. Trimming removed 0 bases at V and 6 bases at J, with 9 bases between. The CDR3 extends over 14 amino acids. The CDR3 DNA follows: TGCGCCAGCAGCTTGGGGGCATCGGCCGGGGAGCTGTTTTTT. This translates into CASSLGASAGELFF.

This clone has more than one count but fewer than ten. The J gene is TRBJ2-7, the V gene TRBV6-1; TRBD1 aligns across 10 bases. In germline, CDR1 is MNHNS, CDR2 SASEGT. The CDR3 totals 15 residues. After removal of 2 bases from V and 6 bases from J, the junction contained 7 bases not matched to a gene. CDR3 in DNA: TGTGCCAGCAGTGAAACGGGACAGGGGAACCGCGAGCAGTACGTC. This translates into CASSETGQGNREQYV.

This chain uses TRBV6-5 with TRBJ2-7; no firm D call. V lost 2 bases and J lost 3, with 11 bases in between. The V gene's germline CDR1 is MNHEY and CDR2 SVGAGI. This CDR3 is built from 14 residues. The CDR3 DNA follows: TGTGCCAGCAGTTACCAGCAGACTGGCTACGAGCAGTACTTC. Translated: CASSYQQTGYEQYF.

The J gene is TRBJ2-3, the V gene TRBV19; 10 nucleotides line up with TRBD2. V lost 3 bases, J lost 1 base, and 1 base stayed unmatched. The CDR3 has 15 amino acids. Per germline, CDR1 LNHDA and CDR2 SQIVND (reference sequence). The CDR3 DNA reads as TGTGCCAGTAGTATCCTAGCGGGGGGCACAGATACGCAGTATTTT. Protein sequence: CASSILAGGTDTQYF.

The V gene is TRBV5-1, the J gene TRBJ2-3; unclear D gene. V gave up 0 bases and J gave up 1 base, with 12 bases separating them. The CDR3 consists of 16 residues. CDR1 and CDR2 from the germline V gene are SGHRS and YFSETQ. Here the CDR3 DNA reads TGCGCCAGCAGCTTGGCCGTACAGTTCGGCACAGATACGCAGTATTTT. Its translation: CASSLAVQFGTDTQYF.

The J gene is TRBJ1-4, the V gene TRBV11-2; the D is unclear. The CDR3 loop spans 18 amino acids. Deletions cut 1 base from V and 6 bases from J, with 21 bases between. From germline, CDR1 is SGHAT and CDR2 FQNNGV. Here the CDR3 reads CASSLGSDPAGRHEKLFF. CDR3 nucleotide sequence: TGTGCCAGCAGCTTAGGCTCCGACCCTGCCGGGAGGCATGAAAAACTGTTTTTT.

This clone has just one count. Here the CDR3 DNA reads TGTGCCAGCAGCTTAGCGCCCTACAGGGAGTCGGCTTTCTTT. It translates to CASSLAPYRESAFF. The rearrangement uses TRBV7-2 and TRBJ1-1; D perhaps matches TRBD1 (6 bases). CDR3 size: 14 residues. V was shortened by 0 bases and J by 11 bases, with 16 bases between the two germline ends. Germline lookup yields CDR1 SGHTA and CDR2 FQGNSA.

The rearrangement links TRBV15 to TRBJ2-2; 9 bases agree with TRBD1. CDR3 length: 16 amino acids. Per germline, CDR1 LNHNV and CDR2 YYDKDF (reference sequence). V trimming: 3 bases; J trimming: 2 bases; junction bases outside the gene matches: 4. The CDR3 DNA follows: TGTGCCACCAGCAGCCGGGACAGGGCTAACACCGGGGAGCTGTTTTTT. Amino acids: CATSSRDRANTGELFF.

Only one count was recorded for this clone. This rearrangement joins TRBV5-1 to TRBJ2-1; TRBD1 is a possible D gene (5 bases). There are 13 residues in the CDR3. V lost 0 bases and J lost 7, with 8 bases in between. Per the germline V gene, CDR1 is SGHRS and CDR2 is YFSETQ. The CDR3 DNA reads TGCGCCAGCAGCTTGGCGTACAGGAATGAGCAGTTCTTC. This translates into CASSLAYRNEQFF.

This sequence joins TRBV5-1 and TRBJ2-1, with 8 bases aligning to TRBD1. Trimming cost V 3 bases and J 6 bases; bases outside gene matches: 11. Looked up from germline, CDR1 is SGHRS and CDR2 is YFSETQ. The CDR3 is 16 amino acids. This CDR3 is CASSSNRDRPPNEQFF. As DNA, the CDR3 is TGCGCCAGCAGCTCGAACCGGGACAGGCCACCCAATGAGCAGTTCTTC.

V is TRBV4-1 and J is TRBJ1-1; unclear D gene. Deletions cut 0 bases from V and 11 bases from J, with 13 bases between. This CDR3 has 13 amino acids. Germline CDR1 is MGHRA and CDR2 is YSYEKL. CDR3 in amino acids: CASSQDRTTRAFF. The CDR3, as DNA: TGCGCCAGCAGCCAAGACAGAACGACACGGGCTTTCTTT.

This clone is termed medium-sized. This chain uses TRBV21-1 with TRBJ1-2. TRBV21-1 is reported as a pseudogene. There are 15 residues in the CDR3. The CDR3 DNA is TGTGCCAGCAGCAAAGAGGAGGAAATAGTCTATGGCTACACCTTC. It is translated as CASSKEEEIVYGYTF.

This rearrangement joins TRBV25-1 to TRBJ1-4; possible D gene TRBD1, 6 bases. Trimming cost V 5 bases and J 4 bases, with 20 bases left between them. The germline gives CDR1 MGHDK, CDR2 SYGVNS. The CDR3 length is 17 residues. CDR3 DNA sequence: TGTGCCAGCAGTCCCCCGGGGGGCGCGTTGGGTAATGAAAAACTGTTTTTT. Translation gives CASSPPGGALGNEKLFF.

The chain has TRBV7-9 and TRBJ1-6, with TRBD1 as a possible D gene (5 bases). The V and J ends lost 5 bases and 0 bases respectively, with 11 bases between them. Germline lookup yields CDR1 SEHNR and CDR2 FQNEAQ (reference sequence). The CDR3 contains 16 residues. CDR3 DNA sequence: TGTGCCAGCAGCGACCGGGGGAGCTCCTATAATTCACCCCTCCACTTT. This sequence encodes CASSDRGSSYNSPLHF. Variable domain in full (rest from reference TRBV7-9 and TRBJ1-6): DTGVSQNPRHKITKRGQNVTFRCDPISEHNRLYWYRQTLGQGPEFLTYFQNEAQLEKSRLLSDRFSAERPKGSFSTLEIQRTEQGDSAMYLCASSDRGSSYNSPLHFGNGTRLTVT.

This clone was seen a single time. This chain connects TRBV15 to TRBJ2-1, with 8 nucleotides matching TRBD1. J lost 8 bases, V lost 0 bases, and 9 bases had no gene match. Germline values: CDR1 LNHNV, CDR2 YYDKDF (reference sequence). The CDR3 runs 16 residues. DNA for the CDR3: TGTGCCACCAGCAGAGATCCCGACACAGGGGGAGATGAGCAGTTCTTC. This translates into CATSRDPDTGGDEQFF.

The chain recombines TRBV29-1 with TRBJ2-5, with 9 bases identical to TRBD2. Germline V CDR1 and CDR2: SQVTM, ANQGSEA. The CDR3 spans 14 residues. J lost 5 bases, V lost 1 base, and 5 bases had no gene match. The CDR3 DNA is TGCAGCGTTGAAGTGGCGGGGGGGAGTGAGACCCAGTACTTC. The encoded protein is CSVEVAGGSETQYF.

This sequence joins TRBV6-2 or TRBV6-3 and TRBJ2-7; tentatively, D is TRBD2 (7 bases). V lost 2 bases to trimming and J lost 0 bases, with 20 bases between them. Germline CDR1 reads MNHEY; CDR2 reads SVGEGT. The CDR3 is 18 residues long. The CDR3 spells CASSYERGAGLSSYEQYV. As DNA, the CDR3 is TGTGCCAGCAGTTACGAACGGGGGGCCGGCCTCAGCTCCTACGAGCAGTACGTC.

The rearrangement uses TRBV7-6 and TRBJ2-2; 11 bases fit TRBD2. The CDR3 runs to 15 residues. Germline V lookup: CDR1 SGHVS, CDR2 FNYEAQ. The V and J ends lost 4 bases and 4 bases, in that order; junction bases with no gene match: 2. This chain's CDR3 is CASSSGLAVTGELFF. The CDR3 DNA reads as TGTGCCAGCAGCTCGGGACTAGCGGTCACCGGGGAGCTGTTTTTT.

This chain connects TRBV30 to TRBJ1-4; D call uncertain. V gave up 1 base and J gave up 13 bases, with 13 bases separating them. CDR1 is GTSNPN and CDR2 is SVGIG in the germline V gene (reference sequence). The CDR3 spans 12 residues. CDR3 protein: CAWSETVGGLFF. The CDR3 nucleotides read TGTGCCTGGAGTGAAACGGTTGGCGGACTGTTTTTT.

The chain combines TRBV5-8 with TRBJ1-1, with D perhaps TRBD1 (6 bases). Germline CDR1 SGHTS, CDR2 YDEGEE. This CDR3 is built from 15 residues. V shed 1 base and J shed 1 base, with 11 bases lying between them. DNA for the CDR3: TGTGCCAGCAGCTTGTTAGGGGGGGGGAACACTGAAGCTTTCTTT. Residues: CASSLLGGGNTEAFF.

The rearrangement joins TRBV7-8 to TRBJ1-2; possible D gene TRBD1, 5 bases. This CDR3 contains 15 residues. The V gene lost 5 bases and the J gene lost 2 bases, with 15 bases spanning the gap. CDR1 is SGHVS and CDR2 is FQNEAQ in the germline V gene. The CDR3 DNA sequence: TGTGCCAGCAGCCCACGGGGGGGGTTAAACTATGGCTACACCTTC. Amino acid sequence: CASSPRGGLNYGYTF. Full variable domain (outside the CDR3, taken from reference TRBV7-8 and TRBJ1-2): GAGVSQSPRYKVAKRGQDVALRCDPISGHVSLFWYQQALGQGPEFLTYFQNEAQLDKSGLPSDRFFAERPEGSVSTLKIQRTQQEDSAVYLCASSPRGGLNYGYTFGSGTRLTVV.

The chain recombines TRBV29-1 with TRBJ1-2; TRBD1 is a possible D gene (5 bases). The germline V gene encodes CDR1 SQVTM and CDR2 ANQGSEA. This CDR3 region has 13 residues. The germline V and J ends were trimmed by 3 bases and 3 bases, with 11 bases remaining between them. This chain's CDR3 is CSVEGQPYYGYTF. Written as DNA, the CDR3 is TGCAGCGTTGAGGGGCAGCCCTACTATGGCTACACCTTC.

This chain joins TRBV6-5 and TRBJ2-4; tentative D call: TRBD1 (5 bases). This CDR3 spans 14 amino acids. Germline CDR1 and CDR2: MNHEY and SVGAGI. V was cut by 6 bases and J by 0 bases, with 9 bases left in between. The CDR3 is CASRETVAKNIQYF. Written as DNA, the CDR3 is TGTGCCAGCAGGGAGACAGTAGCCAAAAACATTCAGTACTTC.

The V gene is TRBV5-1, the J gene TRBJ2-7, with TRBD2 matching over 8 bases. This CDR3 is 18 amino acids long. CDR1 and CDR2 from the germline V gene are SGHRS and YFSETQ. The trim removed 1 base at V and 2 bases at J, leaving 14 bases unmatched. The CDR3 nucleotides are TGCGCCAGCAGCTTGACCATAAAAGGCGGGGGGCTGACCTACGAGCAGTACGTC. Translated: CASSLTIKGGGLTYEQYV.

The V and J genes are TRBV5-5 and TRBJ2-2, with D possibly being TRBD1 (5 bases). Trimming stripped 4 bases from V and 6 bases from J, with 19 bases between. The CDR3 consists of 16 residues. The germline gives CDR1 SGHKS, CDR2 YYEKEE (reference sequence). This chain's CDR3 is CASSPFLSRDAGELFF. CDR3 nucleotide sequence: TGTGCCAGCAGCCCATTTTTATCCAGGGATGCCGGGGAGCTGTTTTTT.

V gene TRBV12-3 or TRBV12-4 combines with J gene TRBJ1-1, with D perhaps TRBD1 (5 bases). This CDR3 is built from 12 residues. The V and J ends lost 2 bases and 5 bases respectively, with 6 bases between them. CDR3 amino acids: CASSLQGTEAFF. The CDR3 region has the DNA TGTGCCAGCAGTTTACAGGGAACTGAAGCTTTCTTT.

CDR3 nucleotides: TGTGCCAGCAGCTTTTCAGGGCTGGACACAGATACGCAGTATTTT. Protein product: CASSFSGLDTDTQYF. The genes are TRBV7-9 and TRBJ2-3, with D possibly matching TRBD1 (5 bases). The germline V gene encodes CDR1 SEHNR and CDR2 FQNEAQ (reference sequence). This CDR3 comprises 15 residues. V was trimmed by 3 bases and J by 2 bases, leaving 12 bases between them.

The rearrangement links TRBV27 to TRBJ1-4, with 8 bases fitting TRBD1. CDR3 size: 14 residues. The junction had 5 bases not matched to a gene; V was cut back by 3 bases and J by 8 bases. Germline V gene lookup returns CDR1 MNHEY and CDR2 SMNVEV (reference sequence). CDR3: CASSFVQGAEKLFF. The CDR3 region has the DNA TGTGCCAGCAGTTTTGTGCAGGGGGCGGAAAAACTGTTTTTT.

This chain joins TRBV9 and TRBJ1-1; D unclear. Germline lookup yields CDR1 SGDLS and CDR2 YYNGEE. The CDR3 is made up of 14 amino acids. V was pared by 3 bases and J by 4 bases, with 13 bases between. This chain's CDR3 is CASSGGGIATEAFF. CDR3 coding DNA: TGTGCCAGCAGCGGAGGCGGGATCGCCACTGAAGCTTTCTTT.